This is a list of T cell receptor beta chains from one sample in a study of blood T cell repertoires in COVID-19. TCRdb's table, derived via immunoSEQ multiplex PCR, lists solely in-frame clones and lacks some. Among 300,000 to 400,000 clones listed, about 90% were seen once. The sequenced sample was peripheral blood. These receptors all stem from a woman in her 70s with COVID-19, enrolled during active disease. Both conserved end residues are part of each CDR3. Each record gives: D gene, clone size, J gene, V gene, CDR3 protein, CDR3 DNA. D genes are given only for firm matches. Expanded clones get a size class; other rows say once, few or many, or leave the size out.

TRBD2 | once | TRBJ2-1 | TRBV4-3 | CASSASSGTYNEQFF | TGCGCCAGCAGCGCGAGTAGCGGGACCTACAATGAGCAGTTCTTC
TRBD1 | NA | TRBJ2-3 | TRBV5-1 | CASSGTDSTDTQYF | TGCGCCAGCAGTGGGACAGATAGCACAGATACGCAGTATTTT
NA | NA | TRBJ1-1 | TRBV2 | CASSGEGPGTEAFF | TGTGCCAGCAGTGGGGAGGGGCCGGGAACTGAAGCTTTCTTT
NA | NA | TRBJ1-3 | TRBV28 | CASSFPGSGNTIYF | TGTGCCAGCAGTTTCCCAGGCTCTGGAAACACCATATATTTT
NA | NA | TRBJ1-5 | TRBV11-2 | CASSFDSPDRLHF | TGTGCCAGCAGCTTTGATTCCCCCGACAGACTGCATTTT
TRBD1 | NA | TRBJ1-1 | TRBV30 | CAWEGTGGLAGEAFF | TGTGCCTGGGAGGGGACAGGGGGCTTGGCTGGTGAAGCTTTCTTT
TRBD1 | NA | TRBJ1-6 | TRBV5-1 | CASSEGQNSPLHF | TGCGCCAGCAGCGAGGGACAGAATTCACCCCTCCACTTT
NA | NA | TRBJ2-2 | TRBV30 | CAWSSFGEAGELFF | TGTGCCTGGAGTTCGTTTGGGGAGGCCGGGGAGCTGTTTTTT
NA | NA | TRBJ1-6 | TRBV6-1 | CASSELLTSNSPLHF | TGTGCCAGCAGTGAACTCCTGACAAGCAATTCACCCCTCCACTTT
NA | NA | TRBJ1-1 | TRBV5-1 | CASSLAGVRTEAFF | TGCGCCAGCAGCTTGGCGGGGGTGAGGACTGAAGCTTTCTTT
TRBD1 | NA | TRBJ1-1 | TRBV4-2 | CASSQAPDRGNTEAFF | TGTGCCAGCAGCCAAGCCCCGGACAGGGGGAACACTGAAGCTTTCTTT
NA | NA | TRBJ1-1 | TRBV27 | CASSAYREGTEAFF | TGTGCCAGCAGTGCTTACAGGGAGGGCACTGAAGCTTTCTTT
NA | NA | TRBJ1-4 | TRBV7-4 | CASSSGRTRQGATNEKLFF | TGTGCCAGCAGCTCGGGGAGGACTCGGCAGGGTGCAACTAATGAAAAACTGTTTTTT
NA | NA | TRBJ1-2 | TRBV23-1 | CASSQPGNYGYTF | TGCGCCAGCAGTCAGCCAGGGAACTATGGCTACACCTTC
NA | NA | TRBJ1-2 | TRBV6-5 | CASSYSKGGYTF | TGTGCCAGCAGTTACTCGAAGGGGGGCTACACCTTC
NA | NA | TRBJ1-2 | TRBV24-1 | CATSDSDRPNYGYTF | TGTGCCACCAGTGATTCCGACAGGCCGAACTATGGCTACACCTTC
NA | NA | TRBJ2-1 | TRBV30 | CAWWSGQGNNEQFF | TGTGCCTGGTGGTCGGGCCAGGGCAACAATGAGCAGTTCTTC
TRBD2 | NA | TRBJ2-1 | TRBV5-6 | CASSSTSAGNEQFF | TGTGCCAGCAGCTCAACTAGCGCAGGCAATGAGCAGTTCTTC
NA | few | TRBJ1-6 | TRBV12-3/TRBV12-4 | CASRGGFGSPLHF | TGTGCCAGCAGGGGCGGGTTCGGTTCACCCCTCCACTTT
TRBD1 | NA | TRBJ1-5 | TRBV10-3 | CAISSGTGYQPQHF | TGTGCCATCAGTTCCGGGACAGGCTATCAGCCCCAGCATTTT